This is a list of T cell receptor beta chains from one sample in a study of T cell changes during pregnancy in multiple sclerosis. The assay was immunoSEQ multiplex PCR, and TCRdb's table has in-frame clones only and misses some. Among over 50,000 clones listed, 93% were seen once. This sample comprised peripheral blood, obtained in the second trimester of pregnancy. The source is a female donor with multiple sclerosis, enrolled in a pregnancy study. Both conserved end residues are part of each CDR3. The order of the fields is clone size, J gene, V gene, D gene, CDR3 protein, CDR3 DNA. The D gene is left open where the match is weak. Expanded clones are given a class, and other clones once, few, many or no size at all.

clone size: .; J gene: TRBJ1-5; V gene: TRBV2; D gene: TRBD1; CDR3 protein: CASSEDRVSNQPQHF; CDR3 DNA: TGTGCCAGCAGCGAAGACAGGGTTAGCAATCAGCCCCAGCATTTT
clone size: .; J gene: TRBJ2-5; V gene: TRBV19; D gene: TRBD2; CDR3 protein: CASSIGERGSETQYF; CDR3 DNA: TGTGCCAGTAGTATAGGGGAACGCGGGAGCGAGACCCAGTACTTC
clone size: once; J gene: TRBJ1-2; V gene: TRBV14; D gene: TRBD1; CDR3 protein: CASSLGTGSYGYTF; CDR3 DNA: TGTGCCAGCAGTCTCGGGACAGGGTCCTATGGCTACACCTTC
clone size: .; J gene: TRBJ1-2; V gene: TRBV30; D gene: TRBD1; CDR3 protein: CAWTTGVLGHGYTF; CDR3 DNA: TGTGCCTGGACCACAGGGGTCCTGGGCCATGGCTACACCTTC
clone size: .; J gene: TRBJ2-3; V gene: TRBV11-2; D gene: .; CDR3 protein: CASSSGINPSDTQYF; CDR3 DNA: TGTGCCAGCAGCTCCGGGATCAACCCCTCAGATACGCAGTATTTT
clone size: .; J gene: TRBJ1-4; V gene: TRBV27; D gene: .; CDR3 protein: CASRRTGSRGEKLFF; CDR3 DNA: TGTGCCAGCAGAAGAACAGGGTCCAGAGGTGAAAAACTGTTTTTT
clone size: .; J gene: TRBJ1-3; V gene: TRBV29-1; D gene: TRBD1; CDR3 protein: CSGGDRSSGNTIYF; CDR3 DNA: TGCAGCGGAGGGGACAGAAGCTCTGGAAACACCATATATTTT
clone size: .; J gene: TRBJ2-1; V gene: TRBV4-3; D gene: TRBD2; CDR3 protein: CASSRGLAEYNEQFF; CDR3 DNA: TGCGCCAGCAGCCGTGGACTAGCGGAATACAATGAGCAGTTCTTC
clone size: .; J gene: TRBJ1-1; V gene: TRBV30; D gene: .; CDR3 protein: CAWSVRQAGGTEAFF; CDR3 DNA: TGTGCCTGGAGTGTACGGCAGGCGGGGGGCACTGAAGCTTTCTTT
clone size: .; J gene: TRBJ2-1; V gene: TRBV27; D gene: TRBD1; CDR3 protein: CASSLVDRVGEQFF; CDR3 DNA: TGTGCCAGCAGTTTAGTCGACAGGGTCGGTGAGCAGTTCTTC
clone size: .; J gene: TRBJ2-1; V gene: TRBV18; D gene: .; CDR3 protein: CASSPSSYNEQFF; CDR3 DNA: TGTGCCAGCTCTCCGAGCTCCTACAATGAGCAGTTCTTC
clone size: once; J gene: TRBJ2-2; V gene: TRBV19; D gene: TRBD1; CDR3 protein: CASGQGTRGTGELFF; CDR3 DNA: TGTGCCAGTGGACAGGGGACGCGAGGCACCGGGGAGCTGTTTTTT
clone size: .; J gene: TRBJ2-5; V gene: TRBV10-3; D gene: TRBD1; CDR3 protein: CAISDGQGQETQYF; CDR3 DNA: TGTGCCATCAGTGATGGACAGGGCCAAGAGACCCAGTACTTC
clone size: .; J gene: TRBJ2-1; V gene: TRBV2; D gene: .; CDR3 protein: CASSRRGVSTEQFF; CDR3 DNA: TGTGCCAGCAGTCGGCGCGGGGTTTCGACGGAGCAGTTCTTC
clone size: .; J gene: TRBJ2-2; V gene: TRBV4-3; D gene: .; CDR3 protein: CASSQDRNTGELFF; CDR3 DNA: TGCGCCAGCAGCCAGGACAGAAACACCGGGGAGCTGTTTTTT
clone size: .; J gene: TRBJ2-1; V gene: TRBV4-3; D gene: TRBD1; CDR3 protein: CASSQEGQGSYNEQFF; CDR3 DNA: TGCGCCAGCAGCCAAGAGGGACAGGGATCTTACAATGAGCAGTTCTTC
clone size: .; J gene: TRBJ2-1; V gene: TRBV19; D gene: TRBD2; CDR3 protein: CASTAGGAGGRTYNEQFF; CDR3 DNA: TGTGCCAGTACCGCGGGGGGAGCGGGAGGGAGAACGTACAATGAGCAGTTCTTC
clone size: .; J gene: TRBJ1-1; V gene: TRBV5-8; D gene: .; CDR3 protein: CASSLWARNTEAFF; CDR3 DNA: TGTGCCAGCAGCTTATGGGCCCGAAACACTGAAGCTTTCTTT
clone size: .; J gene: TRBJ2-3; V gene: TRBV7-9; D gene: .; CDR3 protein: CASSLWDTDTDTQYF; CDR3 DNA: TGTGCCAGCAGCTTATGGGACACCGATACAGATACGCAGTATTTT
clone size: .; J gene: TRBJ2-7; V gene: TRBV6-1; D gene: TRBD2; CDR3 protein: CASTESLAGNYEQYF; CDR3 DNA: TGTGCCAGCACCGAGTCGCTAGCGGGAAACTACGAGCAGTACTTC
clone size: .; J gene: TRBJ2-7; V gene: TRBV5-3; D gene: .; CDR3 protein: CALAGLGEQYF; CDR3 DNA: TGTGCCCTTGCGGGGCTGGGGGAGCAGTACTTC
clone size: .; J gene: TRBJ1-5; V gene: TRBV5-8; D gene: TRBD1; CDR3 protein: CASSSRDRGLGGNQPQHF; CDR3 DNA: TGTGCCAGCAGCTCGAGGGACAGGGGGCTTGGGGGCAATCAGCCCCAGCATTTT
clone size: .; J gene: TRBJ1-2; V gene: TRBV4-1; D gene: .; CDR3 protein: CASSHLGRDYGYTF; CDR3 DNA: TGCGCCAGCAGCCACCTCGGGAGGGACTATGGCTACACCTTC
clone size: .; J gene: TRBJ2-5; V gene: TRBV6-1; D gene: .; CDR3 protein: CASSEARGSQETQYF; CDR3 DNA: TGTGCCAGCAGTGAAGCCCGCGGCAGCCAAGAGACCCAGTACTTC
clone size: .; J gene: TRBJ1-1; V gene: TRBV5-1; D gene: .; CDR3 protein: CASSLSYRNTEAFF; CDR3 DNA: TGCGCCAGCAGCTTGTCTTACAGGAACACTGAAGCTTTCTTT
clone size: .; J gene: TRBJ2-7; V gene: TRBV27; D gene: .; CDR3 protein: CASSRGGYEQYF; CDR3 DNA: TGTGCCAGCAGTCGAGGAGGCTACGAGCAGTACTTC
clone size: .; J gene: TRBJ2-7; V gene: TRBV7-3; D gene: TRBD1; CDR3 protein: CASSLIRDREQHEQYF; CDR3 DNA: TGTGCCAGCAGCTTAATCCGTGACAGGGAGCAGCACGAGCAGTACTTC
clone size: .; J gene: TRBJ1-1; V gene: TRBV6-4; D gene: TRBD1; CDR3 protein: CASSLTGTTEAFF; CDR3 DNA: TGTGCCAGCAGTCTGACAGGGACGACTGAAGCTTTCTTT
clone size: .; J gene: TRBJ2-7; V gene: TRBV28; D gene: .; CDR3 protein: CASSLFVSFREQYF; CDR3 DNA: TGTGCCAGCAGTTTATTTGTCAGTTTCCGCGAGCAGTACTTC
clone size: .; J gene: TRBJ2-2; V gene: TRBV29-1; D gene: TRBD2; CDR3 protein: CSARLAGVSGELFF; CDR3 DNA: TGCAGCGCTAGACTAGCGGGAGTTTCCGGGGAGCTGTTTTTT
clone size: .; J gene: TRBJ2-7; V gene: TRBV9; D gene: .; CDR3 protein: CASSVAGGRAYEQYF; CDR3 DNA: TGTGCCAGCAGCGTAGCCGGGGGGCGGGCCTACGAGCAGTACTTC
clone size: once; J gene: TRBJ1-2; V gene: TRBV28; D gene: .; CDR3 protein: CASSPARTGYGYTF; CDR3 DNA: TGTGCCAGCAGTCCCGCAAGAACAGGGTATGGCTACACCTTC
clone size: .; J gene: TRBJ2-1; V gene: TRBV29-1; D gene: .; CDR3 protein: CSASDSVGGEQFF; CDR3 DNA: TGCAGCGCCTCCGATTCCGTGGGAGGTGAGCAGTTCTTC
clone size: .; J gene: TRBJ2-7; V gene: TRBV4-2; D gene: TRBD2; CDR3 protein: CASSHLSGGGVYEQYF; CDR3 DNA: TGTGCCAGCAGCCATCTCTCGGGCGGGGGGGTCTACGAGCAGTACTTC
clone size: .; J gene: TRBJ2-2; V gene: TRBV6-4; D gene: .; CDR3 protein: CASSDGPDTGELFF; CDR3 DNA: TGTGCCAGCAGTGATGGGCCGGACACCGGGGAGCTGTTTTTT
clone size: .; J gene: TRBJ1-1; V gene: TRBV19; D gene: .; CDR3 protein: CASKSGMNTEAFF; CDR3 DNA: TGTGCCAGTAAATCCGGGATGAACACTGAAGCTTTCTTT
clone size: once; J gene: TRBJ2-5; V gene: TRBV9; D gene: TRBD2; CDR3 protein: CASSDPGLAIQETQYF; CDR3 DNA: TGTGCCAGCAGTGATCCGGGACTAGCGATACAAGAGACCCAGTACTTC
clone size: once; J gene: TRBJ2-1; V gene: TRBV1; D gene: .; CDR3 protein: CTSSQDTRTSGDNEQFF; CDR3 DNA: TGCACCAGCAGCCAAGATACGAGGACTAGCGGAGACAATGAGCAGTTCTTC
clone size: .; J gene: TRBJ1-5; V gene: TRBV7-2; D gene: TRBD1; CDR3 protein: CASSPRQGRSDQPQHF; CDR3 DNA: TGTGCCAGCAGTCCCCGACAGGGGCGTTCCGATCAGCCCCAGCATTTT
clone size: .; J gene: TRBJ1-2; V gene: TRBV4-1; D gene: .; CDR3 protein: CASSQASQSDYGYTF; CDR3 DNA: TGCGCCAGCAGCCAAGCTTCACAGAGTGACTATGGCTACACCTTC